This paragraph reports one T cell receptor beta chain. This sample stems from a study of blood T cell repertoires in COVID-19. Background on the study: Acute and convalescent COVID-19 samples came from the United States, Italy and Spain. In each case, the material was cDNA or gDNA derived from T cells, B-cell-depleted T cells, or PBMCs.

Methods used by the authors: How many nucleated cells were present was estimated from reference gene primer amplification. The assay was immunoSEQ multiplex PCR, and TCRdb's table has in-frame clones only and misses some. V and J calls and clone size are copied from that table; D and trimming were computed from the DNA. Counted here are more than 110,000 clones, 70% to 85% occurring once; the ten biggest clones make up 3% to 4.5%. The receptor was isolated from a man in his fifties or sixties with acute or convalescent COVID-19. Sequenced sample: peripheral blood.

CDR3 bases: TGTGCCAGCAGTTTATCCCTAGGACAGGGAAATTCACCCCTCCACTTT. Translation: CASSLSLGQGNSPLHF. This chain joins TRBV28 and TRBJ1-6; 8 positions agree with TRBD1. Germline V CDR1 and CDR2: MDHEN, SYDVKM. Unmatched junction bases numbered 6, after V lost 1 base and J lost 7 bases. The CDR3 sequence is 16 residues long.